The 25 T cell receptor beta chains in this list originate from one sample, sequenced in a study of control samples from healthy donors and cancer patients. The repertoire was sequenced with immunoSEQ multiplex PCR; TCRdb's copy has only in-frame clones and lacks some. The sample includes about 130,000 clones, about nine tenths seen only once; the top ten take approximately 2%. The material sequenced was blood. Every receptor here comes from a woman aged 50 to 60 in good health.

The genes are TRBV12-3 or TRBV12-4 and TRBJ1-2, with unresolved D. This CDR3 spans 13 amino acids. Trimming took off 0 bases at V and 9 bases at J, with 11 bases between the two ends. Written as DNA, the CDR3 is TGTGCCAGCAGTTTAGCGTATCAAAGCCGCTACACCTTC. Protein product: CASSLAYQSRYTF.

This sequence joins TRBV6-6 and TRBJ2-5, with TRBD2 matching over 12 bases. Germline V gives CDR1 MNHNY, CDR2 SVGAGI (reference sequence). Losses at the gene ends were 5 bases for V and 5 bases for J; bases not matched to a gene: 3. The length of the CDR3 is 14 residues. The CDR3 region is CASSRGTSGETQYF. The CDR3 nucleotides read TGTGCCAGCAGTAGGGGGACTAGCGGGGAGACCCAGTACTTC.

The chain combines TRBV6-2 or TRBV6-3 with TRBJ1-1, with 7 bases fitting TRBD1. The germline CDR1 and CDR2 sequences are MNHEY and SVGEGT. J gave up 4 bases and V 6 bases, and 8 bases lay outside the gene matches. This CDR3 has 14 residues. The CDR3 DNA sequence: TGTGCCAGCAGCCTCGGGACAGCGAGCACTGAAGCTTTCTTT. The encoded protein is CASSLGTASTEAFF.

This clone was picked up one time. This chain connects TRBV28 to TRBJ2-7; 11 bases fit TRBD1. Trimming cost V 8 bases and J 6 bases; bases outside gene matches: 6. The CDR3 sequence is 13 residues long. CDR1 is MDHEN and CDR2 is SYDVKM in the germline V gene. CDR3: CASRGQGGVEQYF. In nucleotides, the CDR3 is TGTGCCAGCCGGGGACAGGGGGGCGTCGAGCAGTACTTC.

The chain is built from TRBV19 and TRBJ1-1; D not certain. Germline lookup yields CDR1 LNHDA and CDR2 SQIVND (reference sequence). V lost 3 bases and J 1 base, leaving 6 bases between the germline ends. The CDR3 consists of 13 residues. The CDR3 DNA reads TGTGCCAGTAGTATTTTAACGAACACTGAAGCTTTCTTT. Protein product: CASSILTNTEAFF.

This chain links TRBV12-2 with TRBJ1-5; the table's TRBD1 call for D was not verified on the DNA. TRBV12-2 is assigned pseudogene status. The CDR3 has 16 residues. The CDR3 reads CASRRKRQGGNQPQHF. CDR3 coding DNA: TGTGCAAGTCGCCGGAAGAGACAGGGGGGCAATCAGCCCCAGCATTTT.

V gene TRBV7-2 combines with J gene TRBJ1-1; no firm D call. The CDR3 spans 12 residues. Germline V gives CDR1 SGHTA, CDR2 FQGNSA. Trimming removed 5 bases at V and 3 bases at J, with 7 bases between. The CDR3 nucleotides read TGTGCCAGCAGCCGTACTGACACTGAAGCTTTCTTT. This gives the protein CASSRTDTEAFF.

The gene calls are TRBV19 and TRBJ1-4; D is uncertain. Trimming left V 3 bases short and J 8 bases short, with 10 bases between. The CDR3 is made up of 13 amino acids. The germline V gene has CDR1 LNHDA and CDR2 SQIVND (reference sequence). The DNA for the CDR3 is TGTGCCAGTAGTATTGTCCGCAGCGAAAAACTGTTTTTT. Translation gives CASSIVRSEKLFF. Together with reference TRBV19 and TRBJ1-4, the CDR3 gives the full variable domain: DGGITQSPKYLFRKEGQNVTLSCEQNLNHDAMYWYRQDPGQGLRLIYYSQIVNDFQKGDIAEGYSVSREKKESFPLTVTSAQKNPTAFYLCASSIVRSEKLFFGSGTQLSVL.

This rearrangement joins TRBV19 to TRBJ2-1; D tentatively reads TRBD1 or TRBD2 (5 bases each). V was pared by 3 bases and J by 4 bases, with 7 bases between. The germline V gene has CDR1 LNHDA and CDR2 SQIVND (reference sequence). The length of the CDR3 is 13 residues. CDR3 nucleotide sequence: TGTGCCAGTAGTATGGGACCGTACAATGAGCAGTTCTTC. This gives the protein CASSMGPYNEQFF. The full variable domain, completed using reference TRBV19 and TRBJ2-1, is DGGITQSPKYLFRKEGQNVTLSCEQNLNHDAMYWYRQDPGQGLRLIYYSQIVNDFQKGDIAEGYSVSREKKESFPLTVTSAQKNPTAFYLCASSMGPYNEQFFGPGTRLTVL.

The V call is TRBV12-3 or TRBV12-4, the J call TRBJ2-5, with no clear D. The V end was cut by 2 bases, the J end by 5 bases, with 9 bases between. The CDR3 spans 13 residues. The DNA of the CDR3 is TGTGCCAGCAGTTTACCTAGTGGGGAGACCCAGTACTTC. Encoded protein: CASSLPSGETQYF.

The chain is built from TRBV24-1 and TRBJ1-5; D uncertain. V was trimmed by 4 bases and J by 0 bases, leaving 6 bases between them. The CDR3 extends over 14 amino acids. The germline CDR1 and CDR2 sequences are KGHDR and SFDVKD. The CDR3 spells CATSDVTSNQPQHF. CDR3 nucleotide sequence: TGTGCCACCAGTGACGTGACTAGCAATCAGCCCCAGCATTTT.

The rearrangement joins TRBV14 to TRBJ1-3; no firm D call. The V gene's germline CDR1 is SGHDN and CDR2 FVKESK. The V gene lost 4 bases and the J gene lost 0 bases, with 10 bases spanning the gap. The CDR3 is 15 amino acids. CDR3 coding DNA: TGTGCCAGCAGCCGGATGTCATTCTCTGGAAACACCATATATTTT. This codes for CASSRMSFSGNTIYF.

The gene calls are TRBV5-6 and TRBJ2-4; D gene uncertain. This CDR3 is 14 amino acids long. Germline V gives CDR1 SGHDT, CDR2 YYEEEE. V lost 0 bases and J 1 base, leaving 5 bases between the germline ends. The CDR3 sequence: CASSLGRAKNIQYF. The CDR3 nucleotides are TGTGCCAGCAGCTTGGGCAGGGCCAAAAACATTCAGTACTTC. Looking up the rest from reference TRBV5-6 and TRBJ2-4 gives the full variable domain: DAGVTQSPTHLIKTRGQQVTLRCSPKSGHDTVSWYQQALGQGPQFIFQYYEEEERQRGNFPDRFSGHQFPNYSSELNVNALLLGDSALYLCASSLGRAKNIQYFGAGTRLSVL.

The V gene is TRBV11-2, the J gene TRBJ2-5; D is perhaps TRBD2 (5 bases). Deletions cut 6 bases from V and 3 bases from J, with 14 bases between. Germline V gene data show CDR1 as SGHAT and CDR2 as FQNNGV. CDR3 length: 14 amino acids. For the CDR3, the DNA is TGTGCCAGCAGGCAAACCGGGATGGAAGAGACCCAGTACTTC. Its protein product is CASRQTGMEETQYF.

This rearrangement joins TRBV6-1 to TRBJ2-5; maybe TRBD2 (6 bases). Trimming removed 2 bases from V and 5 bases from J, with 21 bases in between. The CDR3 has 17 residues. The germline gives CDR1 MNHNS, CDR2 SASEGT. This CDR3 is CASSELGRTTLVETQYF. The CDR3 DNA is TGTGCCAGCAGTGAATTGGGCAGGACTACTTTGGTGGAGACCCAGTACTTC.

The chain is built from TRBV27 and TRBJ1-1; 10 bases match TRBD1. Germline V gives CDR1 MNHEY, CDR2 SMNVEV (reference sequence). V lost 7 bases, J lost 2 bases, and 10 bases stayed unmatched. The CDR3 is 16 residues long. The CDR3, as DNA: TGTGCCAGCATACGACCCGGGACAGGGGCAAACACTGAAGCTTTCTTT. Residues: CASIRPGTGANTEAFF.

V and J are TRBV30 and TRBJ1-2; the match to TRBD1 covers 7 bases. The germline CDR1 and CDR2 sequences are GTSNPN and SVGIG (reference sequence). The CDR3 is 15 residues long. After removal of 3 bases from V and 4 bases from J, the junction contained 11 bases not matched to a gene. CDR3: CAWRTTRQGGYGYTF. CDR3 DNA sequence: TGTGCCTGGAGGACCACTCGACAGGGTGGCTATGGCTACACCTTC.

This CDR3 reads CASNLGTANTEAFF. CDR3 nucleotides: TGTGCCAGCAACTTAGGGACAGCGAACACTGAAGCTTTCTTT. The rearrangement joins TRBV2 to TRBJ1-1; 7 positions agree with TRBD1. Germline V lookup: CDR1 SNHLY, CDR2 FYNNEI. The CDR3 is made up of 14 amino acids. Trimming took 7 bases from V and 1 from J; bases not matched to a gene: 6.

This sequence joins TRBV2 and TRBJ1-6; D ambiguous. CDR1 is SNHLY, CDR2 FYNNEI, per germline. There are 15 residues in the CDR3. Trimming took off 5 bases at V and 0 bases at J, with 8 bases between the two ends. The CDR3 nucleotides read TGTGCCAGCAGTCTCTCGAGCTCCTATAATTCACCCCTCCACTTT. Its translation is CASSLSSSYNSPLHF.

The chain couples TRBV28 to TRBJ1-1; D is ambiguous. The V end was cut by 2 bases, the J end by 5 bases, with 9 bases between. The V gene's germline CDR1 is MDHEN and CDR2 SYDVKM. The CDR3 spans 13 residues. The CDR3 DNA is TGTGCCAGCAGTTTAGATCCGGGGACTGAAGCTTTCTTT. The encoded protein is CASSLDPGTEAFF.

The chain links TRBV28 to TRBJ1-1; TRBD1 matches 8 bases. Germline V lookup: CDR1 MDHEN, CDR2 SYDVKM. V shed 6 bases and J 8 bases; nucleotides not matched to a gene: 5. The CDR3 totals 12 residues. The CDR3 spells CASSLGQGEAFF. The CDR3 DNA sequence: TGTGCCAGCAGCCTCGGACAGGGAGAAGCTTTCTTT.

The chain employs TRBV11-2 and TRBJ1-2; 7 positions match TRBD1. In germline, CDR1 is SGHAT, CDR2 FQNNGV. J was trimmed by 0 bases and V by 4 bases; bases with no gene match: 11. CDR3 length: 17 residues. The CDR3 sequence is CASSSGQEMRPNYGYTF. The CDR3 DNA follows: TGTGCCAGCAGCTCCGGACAGGAGATGAGGCCTAACTATGGCTACACCTTC.

This chain joins TRBV21-1 and TRBJ2-7; TRBD1, the table's D call, lacks a check against the DNA. TRBV21-1 is a listed pseudogene. CDR3 length equals 14 residues. The CDR3 nucleotides are TGTGCCAGCAGAGTGGTCAGGGAAGAGGACGAGCAGTACTTC. Its protein is CASRVVREEDEQYF.

The rearrangement joins TRBV5-1 to TRBJ1-1, with D tentatively TRBD1 (5 bases). The germline V and J ends were trimmed by 2 bases and 6 bases, with 14 bases remaining between them. Looked up from germline, CDR1 is SGHRS and CDR2 is YFSETQ. The length of the CDR3 is 14 residues. CDR3 nucleotides: TGCGCCAGCAGCTTCGACGGGGCGCGGGCTGAAGCTTTCTTT. It encodes CASSFDGARAEAFF.

This clone appeared a single time. The V call is TRBV28, the J call TRBJ1-1; 7 nucleotides line up with TRBD1. Trimming removed 5 bases from V and 1 base from J; junction bases left unmatched: 7. Looked up from germline, CDR1 is MDHEN and CDR2 is SYDVKM. The CDR3 totals 15 residues. The CDR3 protein is CASSGWTGRNTEAFF. The CDR3 nucleotides read TGTGCCAGCAGTGGCTGGACAGGCCGGAACACTGAAGCTTTCTTT.